A selection of T cell receptor beta chains follows, all from one sample in a study of shared clonotypes between healthy human individuals. Sequencing used immunoSEQ multiplex PCR; TCRdb keeps in-frame clones, though not all of them. The data contain 2.3 million or so clones, more than 80% of them singletons. The sequenced material came from naive CD4+ T cells from PBMCs. The receptors stem from a man in his late teens or twenties in good health. Some clones in this sample may be carry-over from other donors' samples. The CDR3 runs from the conserved cysteine through the conserved F or W. The order of the fields is CDR3 protein, CDR3 DNA, V gene, J gene, D gene, clone size. A D gene is named only where the DNA matches it firmly. Rows give clone size only sometimes, using once, few, many, or a class for an expanded clone.

CASSWDSGRPSYEQYF	TGTGCCTCTTCATGGGACAGCGGGAGGCCTTCCTACGAGCAGTACTTC	TRBV19	TRBJ2-7	TRBD2	-
CASSQALLLAGVGNEQFF	TGTGCCAGCAGCCAGGCCCTCCTACTAGCGGGAGTGGGTAATGAGCAGTTCTTC	TRBV4-2	TRBJ2-1	TRBD2	-
CASSPGLAGQETQYF	TGCGCCAGCAGCCCGGGACTAGCGGGACAAGAGACCCAGTACTTC	TRBV5-1	TRBJ2-5	TRBD2	few
CASSVRMGYGYTF	TGCGCCAGCTCGGTCCGTATGGGATATGGCTACACCTTC	TRBV5-1	TRBJ1-2	-	-
CASSPGQGALNTEAFF	TGTGCCAGCTCACCGGGACAGGGGGCTCTGAACACTGAAGCTTTCTTT	TRBV18	TRBJ1-1	TRBD1	-
CASSRTSGGTGELFF	TGTGCCAGCAGTAGGACTAGCGGAGGCACCGGGGAGCTGTTTTTT	TRBV25-1	TRBJ2-2	TRBD2	-
CASTRDGGGNQPQHF	TGTGCCAGCACGCGGGACGGAGGGGGCAATCAGCCCCAGCATTTT	TRBV2	TRBJ1-5	-	-
CASGSQGQGGNTIYF	TGTGCTAGTGGCTCACAGGGTCAGGGTGGAAACACCATATATTTT	TRBV12-5	TRBJ1-3	-	-
CASSLSGPGGELFF	TGTGCCAGCAGTTTATCCGGACCCGGCGGGGAGCTGTTTTTT	TRBV28	TRBJ2-2	-	-
CASSERWNTEAFF	TGTGCCAGCAGTGAAAGGTGGAACACTGAAGCTTTCTTT	TRBV2	TRBJ1-1	-	-
CASSFTGPGELFF	TGTGCCAGCAGCTTTACAGGCCCGGGGGAGCTGTTTTTT	TRBV11-2	TRBJ2-2	-	-
CASTTIDRVNTEAFF	TGTGCCAGCACAACTATAGACAGAGTGAACACTGAAGCTTTCTTT	TRBV2	TRBJ1-1	-	-
CASSPKNNEQFF	TGTGCCAGCAGCCCGAAAAACAATGAGCAGTTCTTC	TRBV5-4	TRBJ2-1	-	-
CASSLAGDADTQYF	TGCGCCAGCAGCTTGGCAGGAGATGCAGATACGCAGTATTTT	TRBV5-1	TRBJ2-3	-	-
CASSFIGMNTEAFF	TGCGCCAGCAGCTTCATAGGGATGAACACTGAAGCTTTCTTT	TRBV5-1	TRBJ1-1	-	-
CSVGRRELPYNEQFF	TGCAGCGTAGGGAGACGGGAGTTGCCCTACAATGAGCAGTTCTTC	TRBV29-1	TRBJ2-1	-	-
CASSLGAGGRTEAFF	TGTGCCAGCAGCTTAGGGGCAGGGGGCAGGACTGAAGCTTTCTTT	TRBV7-2	TRBJ1-1	TRBD1	-
CASSGTRPHEQFF	TGTGCCAGCAGTGGGACAAGGCCCCATGAGCAGTTCTTC	TRBV27	TRBJ2-1	-	-
CSVVRAGGDEQYF	TGCAGCGTTGTTAGAGCGGGCGGCGACGAGCAGTACTTC	TRBV29-1	TRBJ2-7	-	-
CASRTGTSGRVVETQYF	TGCGCCAGCAGGACCGGGACTAGCGGGAGGGTAGTGGAGACCCAGTACTTC	TRBV10-2	TRBJ2-5	TRBD2	-
CAISDGLNYGYTF	TGTGCCATCAGTGATGGACTTAACTATGGCTACACCTTC	TRBV10-3	TRBJ1-2	-	once
CASGSRGGTEKLFF	TGCGCCAGCGGATCGCGGGGCGGTACGGAAAAACTGTTTTTT	TRBV5-1	TRBJ1-4	-	-
CASSRRIDGTYEQYF	TGTGCCAGCAGCCGAAGGATAGACGGAACGTACGAGCAGTACTTC	TRBV4-2	TRBJ2-7	-	-
CAWSVLGNQGEQFF	TGTGCCTGGAGTGTACTCGGGAATCAAGGCGAGCAGTTCTTC	TRBV30	TRBJ2-1	-	-
CASSVSRRQGAGYGYTF	TGTGCCAGCAGTGTTAGTCGAAGACAGGGGGCAGGGTATGGCTACACCTTC	TRBV2	TRBJ1-2	TRBD1	-
CASSIVRGETQYF	TGTGCCAGTAGTATAGTTCGGGGGGAGACCCAGTACTTC	TRBV19	TRBJ2-5	-	-
CASSSLPTGPFDEQFF	TGTGCCAGCAGCTCACTCCCCACAGGGCCGTTCGATGAGCAGTTCTTC	TRBV9	TRBJ2-1	-	-
CASSPPGTGSYEQYF	TGTGCCAGCAGCCCCCCGGGGACAGGGTCCTACGAGCAGTACTTC	TRBV11-3	TRBJ2-7	TRBD1	once
CASSLAPAGATGELFF	TGTGCCAGCAGCTTAGCTCCAGCGGGAGCCACCGGGGAGCTGTTTTTT	TRBV7-9	TRBJ2-2	TRBD2	-
CASSGPRDSTGELFF	TGTGCCAGCAGTGGGCCCCGGGACTCCACCGGGGAGCTGTTTTTT	TRBV25-1	TRBJ2-2	-	-
CASSARGDTQYF	TGCGCCAGCAGCGCGCGGGGAGATACGCAGTATTTT	TRBV5-1	TRBJ2-3	-	-
CASSPLTKGQGMHNEQFF	TGTGCCAGCAGTCCCCTGACAAAGGGCCAGGGGATGCACAATGAGCAGTTCTTC	TRBV2	TRBJ2-1	-	-
CSALYAYEQYF	TGCAGTGCCCTTTATGCCTACGAGCAGTACTTC	TRBV20-1	TRBJ2-7	-	-
CASSLVSGRQYF	TGTGCCAGCAGCTTGGTTTCTGGCCGGCAGTACTTC	TRBV5-4	TRBJ2-7	-	-
CASRQGAEGANVLTF	TGTGCCAGCAGACAGGGGGCGGAGGGGGCCAACGTCCTGACTTTC	TRBV6-1	TRBJ2-6	TRBD1	-
CAWQGFSYGYTF	TGTGCCTGGCAAGGGTTTTCGTATGGCTACACCTTC	TRBV30	TRBJ1-2	-	few
CASSISGLNSYNEQFF	TGCGCCAGCAGCATTTCAGGACTGAACTCCTACAATGAGCAGTTCTTC	TRBV5-1	TRBJ2-1	-	-
CASSSKQGSYNEQFF	TGTGCCAGCAGCTCTAAACAGGGATCCTACAATGAGCAGTTCTTC	TRBV5-4	TRBJ2-1	-	-
CASSRRRGGLVNTEAFF	TGTGCCAGCAGTCGCAGGAGGGGGGGGCTGGTGAACACTGAAGCTTTCTTT	TRBV27	TRBJ1-1	-	-
CASSGGTTDTQYF	TGTGCCAGCAGCGGAGGGACCACAGATACGCAGTATTTT	TRBV7-9	TRBJ2-3	-	-
CATSDVGRNYGYTF	TGTGCCACCAGCGACGTAGGGCGGAACTATGGCTACACCTTC	TRBV15	TRBJ1-2	-	-
CAWSRGESNQPQHF	TGTGCCTGGAGCAGAGGGGAGTCCAATCAGCCCCAGCATTTT	TRBV30	TRBJ1-5	-	-
CASSFMTGSKYNEQFF	TGTGCCAGCAGCTTCATGACCGGGTCGAAATACAATGAGCAGTTCTTC	TRBV7-8	TRBJ2-1	-	-
CASSFSQGSRQETQYF	TGCGCCAGCAGCTTTAGCCAGGGGTCGCGCCAAGAGACCCAGTACTTC	TRBV5-1	TRBJ2-5	-	-
CASSLVVTSSYNEQFF	TGCGCCAGCAGCTTGGTGGTGACTAGCTCCTACAATGAGCAGTTCTTC	TRBV5-1	TRBJ2-1	-	-